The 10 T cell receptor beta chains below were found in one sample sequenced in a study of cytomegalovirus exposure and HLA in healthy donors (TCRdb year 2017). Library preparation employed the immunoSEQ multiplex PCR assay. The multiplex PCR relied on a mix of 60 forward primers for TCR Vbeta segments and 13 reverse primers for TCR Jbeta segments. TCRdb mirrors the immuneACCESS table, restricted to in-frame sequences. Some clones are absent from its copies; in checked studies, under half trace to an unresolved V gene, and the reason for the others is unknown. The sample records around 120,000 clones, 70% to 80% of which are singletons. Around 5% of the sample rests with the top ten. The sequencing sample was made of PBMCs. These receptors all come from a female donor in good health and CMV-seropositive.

Written as DNA, the CDR3 is TGTGCCAGCAGTGGGACTAGCGGGAGGCGGGAGACCCAGTACTTC. It codes for CASSGTSGRRETQYF. This chain connects TRBV2 to TRBJ2-5, with 14 bases identical to TRBD2. The CDR3 has 15 residues. Germline values: CDR1 SNHLY, CDR2 FYNNEI. V lost 4 bases, J lost 5 bases, and 3 bases stayed unmatched.

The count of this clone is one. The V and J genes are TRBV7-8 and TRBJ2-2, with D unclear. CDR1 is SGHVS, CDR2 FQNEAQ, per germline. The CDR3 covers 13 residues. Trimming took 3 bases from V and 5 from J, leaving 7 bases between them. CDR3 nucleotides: TGTGCCAGCAGCTTGTTTGAGACCGGGGAGCTGTTTTTT. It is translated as CASSLFETGELFF.

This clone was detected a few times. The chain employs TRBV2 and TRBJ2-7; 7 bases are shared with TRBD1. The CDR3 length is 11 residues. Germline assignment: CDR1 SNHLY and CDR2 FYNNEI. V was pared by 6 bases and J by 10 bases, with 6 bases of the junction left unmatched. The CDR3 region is CASRDRFLQYF. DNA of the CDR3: TGTGCCAGCAGGGACAGGTTTCTCCAGTACTTC. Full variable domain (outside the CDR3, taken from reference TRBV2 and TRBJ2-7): EPEVTQTPSHQVTQMGQEVILRCVPISNHLYFYWYRQILGQKVEFLVSFYNNEISEKSEIFDDQFSVERPDGSNFTLKIRSTKLEDSAMYFCASRDRFLQYFGPGTRLTVT.

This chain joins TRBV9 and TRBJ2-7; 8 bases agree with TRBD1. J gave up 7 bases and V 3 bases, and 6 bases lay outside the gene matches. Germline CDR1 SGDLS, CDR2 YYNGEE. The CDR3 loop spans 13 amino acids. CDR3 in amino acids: CASSAGQGREQYF. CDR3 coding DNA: TGTGCCAGCAGCGCCGGACAGGGACGGGAGCAGTACTTC.

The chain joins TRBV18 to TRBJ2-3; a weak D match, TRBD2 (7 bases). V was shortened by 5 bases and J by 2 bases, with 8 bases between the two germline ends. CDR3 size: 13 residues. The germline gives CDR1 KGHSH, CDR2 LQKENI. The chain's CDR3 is CASSGGATDTQYF. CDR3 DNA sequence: TGTGCCAGCTCAGGGGGGGCCACAGATACGCAGTATTTT.

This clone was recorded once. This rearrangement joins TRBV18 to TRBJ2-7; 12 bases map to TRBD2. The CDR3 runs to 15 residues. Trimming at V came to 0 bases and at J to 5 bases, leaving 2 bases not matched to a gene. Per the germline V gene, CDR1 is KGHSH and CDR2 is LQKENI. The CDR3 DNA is TGTGCCAGCTCACCACCGACTAGCGGGGGAGACGAGCAGTACTTC. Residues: CASSPPTSGGDEQYF.

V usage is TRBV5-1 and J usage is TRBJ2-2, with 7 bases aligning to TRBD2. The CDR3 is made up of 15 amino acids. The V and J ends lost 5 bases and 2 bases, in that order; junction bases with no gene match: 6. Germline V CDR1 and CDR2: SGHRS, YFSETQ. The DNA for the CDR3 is TGCGCCAGCAGGAACCTAGCGGCTAACACCGGGGAGCTGTTTTTT. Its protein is CASRNLAANTGELFF.

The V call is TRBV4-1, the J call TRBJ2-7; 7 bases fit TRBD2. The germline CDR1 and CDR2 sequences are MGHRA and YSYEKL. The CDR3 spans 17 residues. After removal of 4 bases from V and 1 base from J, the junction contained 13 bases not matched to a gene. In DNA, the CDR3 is TGCGCCAGCAGCCCAGCCCAAAGCGGGGTAGGGTCCTACGAGCAGTACTTC. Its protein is CASSPAQSGVGSYEQYF.

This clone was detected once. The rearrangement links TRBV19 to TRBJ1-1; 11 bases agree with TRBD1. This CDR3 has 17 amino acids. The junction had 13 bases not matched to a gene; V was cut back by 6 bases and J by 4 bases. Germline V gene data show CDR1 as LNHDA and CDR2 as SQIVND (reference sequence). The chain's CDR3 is CASRPWEDRGRITEAFF. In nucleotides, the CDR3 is TGTGCCAGTAGACCTTGGGAGGACAGGGGGCGAATCACTGAAGCTTTCTTT.

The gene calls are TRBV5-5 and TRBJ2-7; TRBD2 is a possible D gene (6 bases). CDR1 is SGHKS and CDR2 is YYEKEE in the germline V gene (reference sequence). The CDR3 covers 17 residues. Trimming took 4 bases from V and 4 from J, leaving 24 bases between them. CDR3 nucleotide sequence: TGTGCCAGCAGCCCCTATAGCCTCGGGGGTGGTTTTTACGAGCAGTACTTC. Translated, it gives CASSPYSLGGGFYEQYF.